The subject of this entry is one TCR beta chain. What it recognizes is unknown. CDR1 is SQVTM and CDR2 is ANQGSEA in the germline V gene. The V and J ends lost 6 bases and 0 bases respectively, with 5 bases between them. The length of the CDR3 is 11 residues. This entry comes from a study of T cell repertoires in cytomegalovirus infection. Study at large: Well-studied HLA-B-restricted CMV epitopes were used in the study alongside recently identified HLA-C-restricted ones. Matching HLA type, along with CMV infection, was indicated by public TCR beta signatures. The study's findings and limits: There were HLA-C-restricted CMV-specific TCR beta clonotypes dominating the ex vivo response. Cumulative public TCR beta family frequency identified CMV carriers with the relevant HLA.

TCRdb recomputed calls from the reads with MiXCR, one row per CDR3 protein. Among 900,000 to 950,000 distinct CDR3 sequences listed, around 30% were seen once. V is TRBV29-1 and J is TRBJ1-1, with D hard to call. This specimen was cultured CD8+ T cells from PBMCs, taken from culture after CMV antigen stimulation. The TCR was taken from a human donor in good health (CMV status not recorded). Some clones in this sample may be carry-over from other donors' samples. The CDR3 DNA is TGCAGCGTCCCGGTGAACACTGAAGCTTTCTTT. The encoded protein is CSVPVNTEAFF.